The present T cell receptor beta chain was sequenced within a study of blood T cell repertoires in COVID-19. Repertoires were generated with immunoSEQ multiplex PCR, while TCRdb's copy carries only in-frame clones and drops some. Of 140,000 or so clones in the sample, 84% were seen once. With regard to this clone: The germline gene is not matched at one end of the junction; a read error may be the cause.

The V gene's germline CDR1 is SGDLS and CDR2 YYNGEE. This CDR3 comprises 12 residues. The chain employs TRBV9 and TRBJ1-1; D remains unclear. This sequence was found in a man aged 60 to 75 with active or convalescent COVID-19. Sequencing was carried out using peripheral blood. The CDR3 here is CASTREPTSFLF. CDR3 sequence (DNA): TGTGCCAGCACCCGGGAGCCAACAAGCTTTCTCTTT. Variable domain in full (rest from reference TRBV9 and TRBJ1-1): DSGVTQTPKHLITATGQRVTLRCSPRSGDLSVYWYQQSLDQGLQFLIQYYNGEERAKGNILERFSAQQFPDLHSELNLSSLELGDSALYFCASTREPTSFLFGQGTRLTVV.